This is a list of T cell receptor beta chains from one sample in a study of naive and memory T cell subsets. Each CDR3 protein gets one entry after TCRdb re-called the UMI-ligation and nested PCR reads with MiXCR. The data hold tens of thousands of distinct CDR3 sequences, with around 10% observed a single time. Source: skin, taken from a tuberculin skin test site. The receptors stem from an adult in good health. Each CDR3 is given with its conserved first and last residue. Each record gives: CDR3 protein, V gene, J gene.

CSARQSGRGTGELFF	TRBV20-1	TRBJ2-2
CSARVGFGYGEQFF	TRBV20-1	TRBJ2-1
CASSSQTGADEQYF	TRBV5-1	TRBJ2-7
CSAREIREQYF	TRBV20-1	TRBJ2-7
CASSQSNGLAGDRETQYF	TRBV4-2	TRBJ2-5
CASSSTPGTRRADTQYF	TRBV27	TRBJ2-3
CASTEDSPASNYGYTF	TRBV21-1	TRBJ1-2
CSARERTYGEAFF	TRBV20-1	TRBJ1-1
CASSEAYQGVEQYF	TRBV2	TRBJ2-7
CASSFRGGGRKADTQYF	TRBV12-3/TRBV12-4	TRBJ2-3
CSVQRDRNYGYTF	TRBV29-1	TRBJ1-2
CASSGGQGDRNQPQHF	TRBV6-6	TRBJ1-5
CASSRSGRLNEQYF	TRBV6-2/TRBV6-3	TRBJ2-7
CASSEQGGQPQHF	TRBV2	TRBJ1-5
CAWCISALNTEAFF	TRBV30	TRBJ1-1
CASLEKWGAKNIQYF	TRBV10-2	TRBJ2-4
CSARRQGTANVLTF	TRBV20-1	TRBJ2-6
CAWSVVGGGAVEQLF	TRBV30	TRBJ2-1
CSVVVSGGYYSYNEQFF	TRBV29-1	TRBJ2-1
CSVEAANTEAFF	TRBV29-1	TRBJ1-1
CASRLMRWGSSYNEQFF	TRBV28	TRBJ2-1
CASSLGGGGLTEAFF	TRBV28	TRBJ1-1
CSARDQRTSGTSSYNEQFF	TRBV20-1	TRBJ2-1
CASSSKFAGAYEQYF	TRBV7-8	TRBJ2-7
CASSPWGTQETQYF	TRBV27	TRBJ2-5
CSGGTAEKLFF	TRBV29-1	TRBJ1-4
CATSSTSGRTQETQYF	TRBV15	TRBJ2-5
CASSPSGSSSYEQYF	TRBV28	TRBJ2-7
CASGWQETQYF	TRBV6-5	TRBJ2-5
CASSIDSQETQYF	TRBV12-3/TRBV12-4	TRBJ2-5
CASSSGRDWTDTQYF	TRBV7-8	TRBJ2-3
CASSSLGQETQYF	TRBV12-3/TRBV12-4	TRBJ2-5
CASSFVGGLGGNQPQHF	TRBV27	TRBJ1-5
CASSLVSGRAEQYF	TRBV5-1	TRBJ2-7
CATSDSLDPQYF	TRBV24-1	TRBJ2-3
CASSTNRGGNEKLFF	TRBV18	TRBJ1-4
CASSAPGQGFRYNEQFF	TRBV2	TRBJ2-1
CASSHGGTVAGWVYEQYF	TRBV4-2	TRBJ2-7
CASSTTQGQAEAFF	TRBV6-5	TRBJ1-1
CASSRQETQYF	TRBV18	TRBJ2-5
CAWGLENYEQYF	TRBV30	TRBJ2-7
CSASRRGEGILYEQYF	TRBV20-1	TRBJ2-7